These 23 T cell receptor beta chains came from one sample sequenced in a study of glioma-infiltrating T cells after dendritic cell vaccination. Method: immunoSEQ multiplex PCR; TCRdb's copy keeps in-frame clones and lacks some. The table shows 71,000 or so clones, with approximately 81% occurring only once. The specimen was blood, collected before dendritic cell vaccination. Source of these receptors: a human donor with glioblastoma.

The CDR3, as DNA: TGTGCCAGCAGTGAGGGTAGCGGGAGATACAATGAGCAGTTCTTC. Its translation: CASSEGSGRYNEQFF. The chain is built from TRBV2 and TRBJ2-1; 9 bases agree with TRBD2. V dropped 3 bases and J dropped 4; count of bases not matched to a gene: 4. CDR1 and CDR2 (germline): SNHLY, FYNNEI. This CDR3 spans 15 amino acids.

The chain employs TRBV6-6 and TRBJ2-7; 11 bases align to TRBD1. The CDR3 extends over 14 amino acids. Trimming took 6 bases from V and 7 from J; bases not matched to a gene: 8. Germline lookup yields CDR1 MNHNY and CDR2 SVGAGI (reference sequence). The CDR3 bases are TGTGCCAGCAGAGCAGGACAGGGGGCGCGGGAGCAGTACTTC. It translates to CASRAGQGAREQYF.

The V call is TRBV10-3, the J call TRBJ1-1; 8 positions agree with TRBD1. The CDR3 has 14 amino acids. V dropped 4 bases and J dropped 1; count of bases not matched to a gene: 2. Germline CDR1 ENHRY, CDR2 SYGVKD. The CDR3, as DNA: TGTGCCATCAGTGTGGACAGGGCGAACACTGAAGCTTTCTTT. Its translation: CAISVDRANTEAFF.

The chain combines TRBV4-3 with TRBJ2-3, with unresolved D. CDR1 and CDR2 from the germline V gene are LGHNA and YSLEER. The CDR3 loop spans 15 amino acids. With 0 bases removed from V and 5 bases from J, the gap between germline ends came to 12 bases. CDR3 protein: CASSQDLGRQDTQYF. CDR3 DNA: TGCGCCAGCAGCCAAGATTTGGGCCGGCAAGATACGCAGTATTTT.

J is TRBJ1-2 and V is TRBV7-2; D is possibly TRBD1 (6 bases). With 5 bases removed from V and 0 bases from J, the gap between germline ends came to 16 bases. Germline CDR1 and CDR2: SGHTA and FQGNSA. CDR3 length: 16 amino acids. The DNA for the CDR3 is TGTGCCAGCAGCCAGCAGACAGGACTCTCTAACTATGGCTACACCTTC. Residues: CASSQQTGLSNYGYTF.

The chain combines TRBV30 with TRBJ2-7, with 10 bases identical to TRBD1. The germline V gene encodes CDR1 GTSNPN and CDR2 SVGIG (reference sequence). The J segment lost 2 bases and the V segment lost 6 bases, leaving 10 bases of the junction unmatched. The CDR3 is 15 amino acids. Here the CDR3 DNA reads TGTGCCTGCCTGCAACCGGGACAGGGGACCTACGAGCAGTACTTC. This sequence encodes CACLQPGQGTYEQYF.

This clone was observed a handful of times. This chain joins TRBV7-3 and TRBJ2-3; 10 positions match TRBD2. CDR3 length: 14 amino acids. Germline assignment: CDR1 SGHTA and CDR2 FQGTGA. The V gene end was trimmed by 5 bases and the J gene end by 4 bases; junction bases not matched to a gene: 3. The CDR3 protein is CASSQRGGPDTQYF. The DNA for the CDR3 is TGTGCCAGCAGCCAGCGGGGGGGCCCAGATACGCAGTATTTT.

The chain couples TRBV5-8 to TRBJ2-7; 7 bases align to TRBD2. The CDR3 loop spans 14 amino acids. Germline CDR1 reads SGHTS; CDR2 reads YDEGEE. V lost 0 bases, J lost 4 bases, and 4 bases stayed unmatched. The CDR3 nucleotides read TGTGCCAGCAGCTTGGCGCGGGGGAGGTACGAGCAGTACTTC. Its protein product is CASSLARGRYEQYF.

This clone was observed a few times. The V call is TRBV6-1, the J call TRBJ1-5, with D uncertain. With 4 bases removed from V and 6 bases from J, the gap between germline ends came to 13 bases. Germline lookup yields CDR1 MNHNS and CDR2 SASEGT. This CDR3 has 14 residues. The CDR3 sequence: CASSGNGEGQPQHF. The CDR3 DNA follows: TGTGCCAGCAGTGGAAACGGGGAGGGTCAGCCCCAGCATTTT.

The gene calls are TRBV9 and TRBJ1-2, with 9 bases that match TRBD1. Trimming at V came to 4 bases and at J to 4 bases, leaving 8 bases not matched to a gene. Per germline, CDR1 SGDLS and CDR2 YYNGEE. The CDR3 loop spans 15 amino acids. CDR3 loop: CASSPYRGQGYGYTF. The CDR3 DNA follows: TGTGCCAGCAGCCCGTACAGGGGGCAGGGCTATGGCTACACCTTC.

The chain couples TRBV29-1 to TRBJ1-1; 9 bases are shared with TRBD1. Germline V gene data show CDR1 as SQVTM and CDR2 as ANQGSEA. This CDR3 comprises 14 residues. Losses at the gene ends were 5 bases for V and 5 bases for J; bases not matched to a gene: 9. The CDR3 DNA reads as TGCAGCGTTCTTGCCGGGACAGGGTTAACTGAAGCTTTCTTT. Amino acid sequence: CSVLAGTGLTEAFF.

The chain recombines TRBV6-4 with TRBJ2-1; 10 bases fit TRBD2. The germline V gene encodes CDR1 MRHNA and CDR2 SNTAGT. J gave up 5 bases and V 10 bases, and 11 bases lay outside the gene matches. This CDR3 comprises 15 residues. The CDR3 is CATSVASGGNNEQFF. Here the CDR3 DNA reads TGTGCCACCTCTGTGGCTAGCGGGGGAAACAATGAGCAGTTCTTC.

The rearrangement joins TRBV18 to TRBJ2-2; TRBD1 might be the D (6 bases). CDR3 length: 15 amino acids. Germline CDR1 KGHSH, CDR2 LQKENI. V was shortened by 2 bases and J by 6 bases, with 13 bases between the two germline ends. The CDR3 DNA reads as TGTGCCAGCTCACCAAGTCAAACAGGGCCCGGGGAGCTGTTTTTT. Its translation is CASSPSQTGPGELFF.

The DNA for the CDR3 is TGTGCCAGCAGCGTAGCGTGGGCAGGTCCTAACTATGGCTACACCTTC. It specifies CASSVAWAGPNYGYTF. The chain combines TRBV9 with TRBJ1-2; D uncertain. V was pared by 0 bases and J by 0 bases, with 12 bases between. The CDR3 is 16 residues long. Germline V gene sequence: CDR1 SGDLS, CDR2 YYNGEE.

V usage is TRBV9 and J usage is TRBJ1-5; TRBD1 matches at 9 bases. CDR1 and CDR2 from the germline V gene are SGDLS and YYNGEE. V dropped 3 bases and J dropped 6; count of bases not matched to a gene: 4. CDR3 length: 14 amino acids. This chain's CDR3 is CASSATGGGQPQHF. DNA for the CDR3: TGTGCCAGCAGCGCGACAGGGGGGGGTCAGCCCCAGCATTTT. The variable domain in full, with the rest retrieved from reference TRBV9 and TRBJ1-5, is DSGVTQTPKHLITATGQRVTLRCSPRSGDLSVYWYQQSLDQGLQFLIQYYNGEERAKGNILERFSAQQFPDLHSELNLSSLELGDSALYFCASSATGGGQPQHFGDGTRLSIL.

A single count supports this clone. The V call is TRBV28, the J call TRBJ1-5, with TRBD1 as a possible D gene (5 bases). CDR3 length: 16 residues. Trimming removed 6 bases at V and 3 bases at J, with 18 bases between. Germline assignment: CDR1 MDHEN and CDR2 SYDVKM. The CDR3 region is CASRGGVRQTNQPQHF. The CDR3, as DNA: TGTGCCAGCAGAGGAGGGGTTCGCCAGACCAATCAGCCCCAGCATTTT.

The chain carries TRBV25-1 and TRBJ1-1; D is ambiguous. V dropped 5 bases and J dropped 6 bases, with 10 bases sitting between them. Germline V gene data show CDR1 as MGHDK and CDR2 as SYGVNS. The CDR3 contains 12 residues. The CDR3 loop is CASSRLTSEAFF. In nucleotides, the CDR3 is TGTGCCAGCAGTCGCCTCACATCTGAAGCTTTCTTT.

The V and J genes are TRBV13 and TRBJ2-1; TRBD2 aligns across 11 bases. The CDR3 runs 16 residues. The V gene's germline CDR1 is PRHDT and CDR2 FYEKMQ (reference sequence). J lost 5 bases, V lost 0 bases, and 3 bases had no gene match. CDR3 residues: CASSLGTSGGHNEQFF. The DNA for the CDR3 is TGTGCCAGCAGCTTAGGCACTAGCGGGGGCCACAATGAGCAGTTCTTC.

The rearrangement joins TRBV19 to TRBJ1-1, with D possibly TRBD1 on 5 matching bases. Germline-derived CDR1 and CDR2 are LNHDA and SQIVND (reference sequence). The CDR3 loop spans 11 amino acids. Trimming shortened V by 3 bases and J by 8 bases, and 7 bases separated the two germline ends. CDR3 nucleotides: TGTGCCAGTAGTATGACAGCAGAAGCTTTCTTT. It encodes CASSMTAEAFF.

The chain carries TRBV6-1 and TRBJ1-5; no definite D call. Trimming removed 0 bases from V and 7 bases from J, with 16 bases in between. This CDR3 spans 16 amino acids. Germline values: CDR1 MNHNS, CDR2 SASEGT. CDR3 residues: CASSEAVTTVGQPQHF. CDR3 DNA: TGTGCCAGCAGTGAAGCGGTGACGACGGTCGGGCAGCCCCAGCATTTT.

The CDR3 sequence: CASSETRGNSPLHF. In nucleotides, the CDR3 is TGTGCCAGCAGTGAGACTCGAGGGAATTCACCCCTCCACTTT. The chain combines TRBV2 with TRBJ1-6, with D unclear. This CDR3 is 14 amino acids long. CDR1 SNHLY and CDR2 FYNNEI come from the germline V gene. V lost 3 bases and J lost 7, with 10 bases in between.

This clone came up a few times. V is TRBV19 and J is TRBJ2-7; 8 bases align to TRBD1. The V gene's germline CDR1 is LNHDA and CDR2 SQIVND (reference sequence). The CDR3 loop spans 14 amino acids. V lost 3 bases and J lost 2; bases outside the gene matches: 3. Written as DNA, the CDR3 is TGTGCCAGTAGTATGAGGACAGGGCCCTACGAGCAGTACTTC. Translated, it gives CASSMRTGPYEQYF.

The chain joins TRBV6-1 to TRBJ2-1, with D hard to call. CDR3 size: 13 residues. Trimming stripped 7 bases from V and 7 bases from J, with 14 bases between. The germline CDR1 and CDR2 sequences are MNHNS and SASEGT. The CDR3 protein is CASTIPSLNEQFF. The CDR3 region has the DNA TGTGCCAGCACCATCCCGTCCCTAAATGAGCAGTTCTTC.